This T cell receptor beta chain is drawn from a study of T cells in Graves' hyperthyroidism and ophthalmopathy. Study overall: Initial diagnosis, before any treatment, was when peripheral blood was collected.

PBMCs were collected from a roughly 9.7 ml volume of fresh peripheral blood. TCR beta CDR3 regions were amplified from RNA. The study used the HTBI primer set for a first-round RT-PCR of the TCR CDR3. TCRdb re-called the multiplex PCR reads with MiXCR, one entry per CDR3 protein. The profile shows approximately 480,000 distinct CDR3 sequences, roughly 20% of them singletons. Findings of the study overall: Ophthalmopathy, which appeared later, was predicted by the model a median roughly 6.6 months before onset.

This clonotype has a count of ten or more. As yet, its antigen is unknown. The source of this sequence is a man aged 18-30 years with Graves' hyperthyroidism. Material for sequencing was blood.

This CDR3 is CASSVAGANVLTF. For the CDR3, the DNA is TGTGCCAGCTCAGTCGCTGGGGCCAACGTCCTGACTTTC. The chain couples TRBV28 to TRBJ2-6, with D uncertain. This CDR3 spans 13 amino acids. Trimming removed 8 bases from V and 2 bases from J, with 7 bases in between. Germline assignment: CDR1 MDHEN and CDR2 SYDVKM. Drawing the rest from reference TRBV28 and TRBJ2-6, the complete variable domain is DVKVTQSSRYLVKRTGEKVFLECVQDMDHENMFWYRQDPGLGLRLIYFSYDVKMKEKGDIPEGYSVSREKKERFSLILESASTNQTSMYLCASSVAGANVLTFGAGSRLTVL.